This passage covers 15 T cell receptor beta chains from one sample sequenced in a study of blood T cell repertoires in COVID-19. The method was immunoSEQ multiplex PCR; TCRdb's version includes in-frame clones alone and lacks a portion of them. Here the sample spans about 260,000 clones, around 87% being singletons. The sequencing sample was made of peripheral blood. The receptors here all came from a middle-aged woman who had recovered from COVID-19.

The chain employs TRBV5-6 and TRBJ1-1; D gene uncertain. This CDR3 contains 13 residues. Germline V gene lookup returns CDR1 SGHDT and CDR2 YYEEEE. V was trimmed by 2 bases and J by 8 bases, leaving 13 bases between them. CDR3 nucleotides: TGTGCCAGCAGCTTTATTGGTAGCCAGGAAGCTTTCTTT. Its translation: CASSFIGSQEAFF.

V is TRBV21-1 and J is TRBJ1-1; the table's D call of TRBD1 was not tested on the DNA. TRBV21-1 is tagged as a pseudogene. The CDR3 spans 16 residues. The CDR3 region is CASSKAIWAGDPKGFF. In DNA form, the CDR3 reads TGTGCCAGCAGCAAAGCAATATGGGCAGGGGACCCAAAGGGTTTCTTT.

The chain employs TRBV9 and TRBJ2-3; 8 bases are a match to TRBD1. CDR1 is SGDLS, CDR2 YYNGEE, per germline. Trimming at V came to 3 bases and at J to 1 base, leaving 7 bases not matched to a gene. CDR3 length equals 16 residues. CDR3 amino acids: CASSATPGQGTDTQYF. CDR3 nucleotides: TGTGCCAGCAGCGCAACCCCGGGACAGGGCACAGATACGCAGTATTTT.

The rearrangement links TRBV4-3 to TRBJ1-2, with D perhaps TRBD1 (5 bases). Trimming took 1 base from V and 8 from J, leaving 14 bases between them. Per germline, CDR1 LGHNA and CDR2 YSLEER. CDR3 size: 14 residues. The CDR3 loop reads CASSQVRGSMGYTF. For the CDR3, the DNA is TGCGCCAGCAGCCAAGTTAGGGGTTCTATGGGCTACACCTTC.

V gene TRBV18 combines with J gene TRBJ1-2; perhaps TRBD1 as D (5 bases). The germline gives CDR1 KGHSH, CDR2 LQKENI. Trimming left V 0 bases short and J 8 bases short, with 10 bases between. The CDR3 runs to 13 residues. CDR3 sequence: CASSPPERGGYTF. CDR3 in DNA: TGTGCCAGCTCACCACCGGAAAGGGGAGGCTACACCTTC.

The gene calls are TRBV5-1 and TRBJ2-3; 8 bases are shared with TRBD1. The length of the CDR3 is 15 residues. Germline values: CDR1 SGHRS, CDR2 YFSETQ. The V segment lost 5 bases and the J segment 2 bases; nucleotides outside the gene matches: 7. The CDR3: CASRPGDRNTDTQYF. CDR3 bases: TGCGCCAGCAGGCCAGGGGACAGGAACACAGATACGCAGTATTTT.

This clone has a handful of counts. The genes are TRBV4-3 and TRBJ1-4; 9 bases match TRBD1. Trimming cost V 7 bases and J 6 bases; bases outside gene matches: 6. CDR3 size: 14 residues. Germline V lookup: CDR1 LGHNA, CDR2 YSLEER. The CDR3 loop is CASTAGTGYEKLFF. The CDR3 DNA reads as TGCGCCAGCACGGCCGGGACAGGGTATGAAAAACTGTTTTTT.

The J gene is TRBJ1-1, the V gene TRBV7-9; D is possibly TRBD1 (6 bases). Germline assignment: CDR1 SEHNR and CDR2 FQNEAQ (reference sequence). This CDR3 has 16 amino acids. V gave up 1 base and J gave up 4 bases, with 16 bases separating them. The CDR3, as DNA: TGTGCCAGCAGCTTAGAATCTGGGGGCGCGGGCACTGAAGCTTTCTTT. It yields the protein CASSLESGGAGTEAFF.

A single count supports this clone. The gene calls are TRBV6-5 and TRBJ2-7; TRBD1 might be the D (6 bases). V dropped 8 bases and J dropped 3 bases, with 14 bases sitting between them. CDR3 length: 13 residues. Germline V gene data show CDR1 as MNHEY and CDR2 as SVGAGI. CDR3 sequence reads: CASGQPFGYEQYF. CDR3 DNA: TGTGCCAGCGGACAGCCCTTCGGCTACGAGCAGTACTTC.

V is TRBV29-1 and J is TRBJ1-1, with D tentatively TRBD1 (6 bases). Germline loops: CDR1 SQVTM, CDR2 ANQGSEA. V was shortened by 6 bases and J by 1 base, with 15 bases between the two germline ends. The CDR3 is 14 amino acids. CDR3 loop: CSVDRQAANTEAFF. DNA for the CDR3: TGCAGCGTGGACAGACAGGCGGCGAACACTGAAGCTTTCTTT.

The genes are TRBV28 and TRBJ1-2, with D tentatively TRBD1 (5 bases). Per germline, CDR1 MDHEN and CDR2 SYDVKM. The CDR3 is 13 residues long. V dropped 6 bases and J dropped 6 bases, with 14 bases sitting between them. CDR3 in amino acids: CASSLIQDNGYTF. The CDR3, as DNA: TGTGCCAGCAGCTTGATACAGGATAATGGCTACACCTTC.

This clone was counted only a few times. The CDR3 DNA is TGTGCCAGCAGCTTCGCGGGGGGACGTTCCTACGAGCAGTACTTC. Its protein product is CASSFAGGRSYEQYF. The chain joins TRBV5-4 to TRBJ2-7; 8 nucleotides agree with TRBD2. The CDR3 runs 15 residues. Germline V gene sequence: CDR1 SGHNT, CDR2 YYREEE (reference sequence). Trimming at V came to 2 bases and at J to 1 base, leaving 5 bases not matched to a gene.

The chain recombines TRBV7-6 with TRBJ2-1, with 9 bases aligning to TRBD2. J was trimmed by 0 bases and V by 5 bases; bases with no gene match: 14. Looked up from germline, CDR1 is SGHVS and CDR2 is FNYEAQ. The CDR3 extends over 19 amino acids. DNA of the CDR3: TGTGCCAGCAGCCCCCGTGGTAGCGGGGGCCTGAGCTCCTACAATGAGCAGTTCTTC. Translation: CASSPRGSGGLSSYNEQFF.

The chain is built from TRBV6-5 and TRBJ1-1; 7 bases line up with TRBD1. The CDR3 is made up of 15 amino acids. Germline V gene lookup returns CDR1 MNHEY and CDR2 SVGAGI. V lost 5 bases and J lost 4; bases outside the gene matches: 10. The CDR3 is CASSPLQGSLTEAFF. The DNA for the CDR3 is TGTGCCAGCAGTCCTTTACAGGGGTCCCTCACTGAAGCTTTCTTT.

This clone came up a few times. The chain uses TRBV2 and TRBJ2-2, with a possible D match to TRBD1 (6 bases). With 7 bases removed from V and 3 bases from J, the gap between germline ends came to 15 bases. The CDR3 runs 15 residues. Germline-derived CDR1 and CDR2 are SNHLY and FYNNEI. The DNA for the CDR3 is TGTGCCAGCATGGCCCAGACAGGATACACCGGGGAGCTGTTTTTT. Translated: CASMAQTGYTGELFF. The full variable domain, rest sourced from reference TRBV2 and TRBJ2-2, is EPEVTQTPSHQVTQMGQEVILRCVPISNHLYFYWYRQILGQKVEFLVSFYNNEISEKSEIFDDQFSVERPDGSNFTLKIRSTKLEDSAMYFCASMAQTGYTGELFFGEGSRLTVL.